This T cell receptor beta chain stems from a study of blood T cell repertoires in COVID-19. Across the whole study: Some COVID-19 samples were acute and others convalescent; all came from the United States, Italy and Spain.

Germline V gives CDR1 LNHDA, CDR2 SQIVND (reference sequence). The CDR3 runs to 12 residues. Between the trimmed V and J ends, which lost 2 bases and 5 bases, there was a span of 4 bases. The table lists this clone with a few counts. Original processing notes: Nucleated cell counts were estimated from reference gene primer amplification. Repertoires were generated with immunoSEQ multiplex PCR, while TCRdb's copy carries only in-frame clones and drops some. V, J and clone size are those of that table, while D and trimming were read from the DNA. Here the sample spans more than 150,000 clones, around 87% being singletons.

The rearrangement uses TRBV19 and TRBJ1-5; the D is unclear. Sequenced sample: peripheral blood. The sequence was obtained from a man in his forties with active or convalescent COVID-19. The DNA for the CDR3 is TGTGCCAGTAGTATACTCGATCAGCCCCAGCATTTT. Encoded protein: CASSILDQPQHF.